A selection of T cell receptor beta chains follows, all from one sample in a study of T cell responses to AZD1222 COVID-19 vaccine. Repertoires were generated with immunoSEQ multiplex PCR, while TCRdb's copy carries only in-frame clones and drops some. In the table there are roughly 140,000 clones, roughly nine tenths of which are singletons. The sample was peripheral blood, taken on day 0 of AZD1222 vaccination. All receptors derive from an adult in good health. CDR3s include the opening cysteine and the closing phenylalanine or tryptophan. A D gene is named only where the DNA matches it firmly. Only part of the rows carry a size: once, few, many, or a class if the clone is expanded.

TRBD2	TRBJ2-3	TRBV19	NA	TGTGCCAGTAGTATGACACTAGCGGGCACTGATACGCAGTATTTT	CASSMTLAGTDTQYF
NA	TRBJ1-4	TRBV25-1	NA	TGTGCCAGCAGTGAATCATGGCGGACTAATGAAAAACTGTTTTTT	CASSESWRTNEKLFF
NA	TRBJ1-5	TRBV7-2	NA	TGTGCCAGCAGCTTCCGGGTTGGCCAGCCCCAGCATTTT	CASSFRVGQPQHF
NA	TRBJ2-1	TRBV5-1	NA	TGCGCCAGCAGCGGAAGGGTGGTGGGGAGAGGCCTTTACAATGAGCAGTTCTTC	CASSGRVVGRGLYNEQFF
NA	TRBJ2-2	TRBV2	NA	TGTGCCAGCACGAGGGAGATGAACACCGGGGAGCTGTTTTTT	CASTREMNTGELFF
NA	TRBJ2-7	TRBV4-1	NA	TGCGCCAGCAGCCAAGATCCCCCAGCAGGGCACTACGAGCAGTACTTC	CASSQDPPAGHYEQYF
NA	TRBJ1-1	TRBV4-1	NA	TGCGCCAGCAGGGGACCTCTAGTAAACACTGAAGCTTTCTTT	CASRGPLVNTEAFF
TRBD1	TRBJ2-1	TRBV3-1/TRBV3-2	NA	TGTGCCAGCAGCCAGACGACAGGGCCGTACAATGAGCAGTTCTTC	CASSQTTGPYNEQFF
NA	TRBJ2-2	TRBV6-5	NA	TGTGCCACCGACGATTACACCGGGGAGCTGTTTTTT	CATDDYTGELFF
NA	TRBJ1-3	TRBV7-2	NA	TGTGCCAGCAGCTCAACAGGGAGCTCTGGAAACACCATATATTTT	CASSSTGSSGNTIYF
NA	TRBJ2-5	TRBV5-1	NA	TGCGCCAGCAGCCCGGGACAATCGGAGACCCAGTACTTC	CASSPGQSETQYF
TRBD2	TRBJ2-7	TRBV18	NA	TGTGCCAGCTCATCCAGCGGGAGGGGCTACGAGCAGTACTTC	CASSSSGRGYEQYF
TRBD1	TRBJ1-5	TRBV28	NA	TGTGCCAGCAGAAAGGGACAGATCAATCAGCCCCAGCATTTT	CASRKGQINQPQHF
NA	TRBJ2-3	TRBV28	NA	TGTGCCAGCAGTTTTGGTGATAGCGACACAGATACGCAGTATTTT	CASSFGDSDTDTQYF
TRBD1	TRBJ2-2	TRBV25-1	NA	TGTGCCAGCAGTGGGCCGGGACAGGGAAACACCGGGGAGCTGTTTTTT	CASSGPGQGNTGELFF
NA	TRBJ2-1	TRBV7-2	NA	TGTGCCAGCAGCTTAGTTGGGGGCAACTCCTACAATGAGCAGTTCTTC	CASSLVGGNSYNEQFF
TRBD1	TRBJ1-5	TRBV7-9	NA	TGTGCCAGCAGTTCCGACAGGGAGCATCAGCCCCAGCATTTT	CASSSDREHQPQHF
TRBD1	TRBJ1-5	TRBV19	NA	TGTGCCAGTACCCGAGTAGGGGGCAACATACCCCAGCATTTT	CASTRVGGNIPQHF
NA	TRBJ1-4	TRBV15	few	TGTGCCACCAGCAGACAGGGTACTAATGAAAAACTGTTTTTT	CATSRQGTNEKLFF
NA	TRBJ1-5	TRBV19	once	TGTGCCAGTAGTATGCGAGGGGCTGTGAGCAATCAGCCCCAGCATTTT	CASSMRGAVSNQPQHF
NA	TRBJ1-2	TRBV3-1/TRBV3-2	NA	TGTGCCAGCAGCCAAGACCTGGGTTCGCGCGGCTACACCTTC	CASSQDLGSRGYTF
NA	TRBJ2-7	TRBV27	NA	TGTGCCAGCAGTTTAGGGACCGAAGCCTACGAGCAGTACTTC	CASSLGTEAYEQYF
TRBD2	TRBJ2-3	TRBV5-6	NA	TGTGCCAGCAGCTCGGGACTAGCTCGGGCGGATACGCAGTATTTT	CASSSGLARADTQYF
NA	TRBJ2-1	TRBV6-2/TRBV6-3	once	TGTGCCAGCAGTTACCGCCTAACCAAGAGCTCCTACAATGAGCAGTTCTTC	CASSYRLTKSSYNEQFF
TRBD2	TRBJ2-5	TRBV11-2	NA	TGTGCCAGCAGCTCTTCGACTAGCGGGAGTGAGACCCAGTACTTC	CASSSSTSGSETQYF
NA	TRBJ2-5	TRBV15	NA	TGTGCCACCAGCAGAGAGTTTCCGGGAAGGGGCCAGTACTTC	CATSREFPGRGQYF
NA	TRBJ2-7	TRBV7-6	NA	TGTGCCAGCAGCTTAGCGGAGGCCCCTTCAGCCTACGAGCAGTACTTC	CASSLAEAPSAYEQYF
NA	TRBJ1-2	TRBV28	NA	TGTGCCAGCAAGCCAGGGGCCTATGGCTACACCTTC	CASKPGAYGYTF
TRBD2	TRBJ2-1	TRBV10-3	NA	TGTGCCATCAGTGAGGGGACTAGCGGGATCTACAATGAGCAGTTCTTC	CAISEGTSGIYNEQFF
TRBD2	TRBJ2-3	TRBV7-9	NA	TGTGCCAGCAGCTTTGAGCGGGAGGTCACAGATACGCAGTATTTT	CASSFEREVTDTQYF
NA	TRBJ1-1	TRBV15	NA	TGTGCCACCAGCAGAGATTACCAGGGTCGGACTGAAGCTTTCTTT	CATSRDYQGRTEAFF
NA	TRBJ1-1	TRBV28	NA	TGTGCCAGCAGAAGTCTTCTAATGAACACTGAAGCTTTCTTT	CASRSLLMNTEAFF
TRBD1	TRBJ2-5	TRBV6-6	NA	TGTGCCAGCAGTATCCAGGGGGAGTTCCTTGAGACCCAGTACTTC	CASSIQGEFLETQYF
NA	TRBJ1-5	TRBV7-2	once	TGTGCCAGCAGCTTATCCAATCAGCCCCAGCATTTT	CASSLSNQPQHF
NA	TRBJ1-3	TRBV25-1	NA	TGTGCCAGCAGTGAGACGCAGACCTCTGGAAACACCATATATTTT	CASSETQTSGNTIYF
NA	TRBJ1-5	TRBV10-1	once	TGCGCCAGCAGTGAGTCGTTATTTCGCAGGGTCGGCAATCAGCCCCAGCATTTT	CASSESLFRRVGNQPQHF
NA	TRBJ1-1	TRBV4-2	NA	TGTGCCAGCAGCCCCCCGGGACAAACGAACACTGAAGCTTTCTTT	CASSPPGQTNTEAFF
TRBD1	TRBJ1-6	TRBV28	NA	TGTGCCAGCAGTTTCCAGACAGGGGGCTATAATTCACCCCTCCACTTT	CASSFQTGGYNSPLHF
TRBD1	TRBJ1-1	TRBV12-3/TRBV12-4	NA	TGTGCCAGCAGACCTACAGGGGGCACTGAAGCTTTCTTT	CASRPTGGTEAFF
TRBD1	TRBJ2-7	TRBV9	NA	TGTGCCAGCAGCGCATATCCCGGACAGGGTCTATACGAGCAGTACTTC	CASSAYPGQGLYEQYF
NA	TRBJ2-7	TRBV7-9	NA	TGTGCCAGCAGCCCGACAGGAGAAAGCGCGGAGCAGTACTTC	CASSPTGESAEQYF
NA	TRBJ2-7	TRBV28	NA	TGTGCCAGCAGGGGGGGATGGGGAACCTACGAGCAGTACTTC	CASRGGWGTYEQYF
NA	TRBJ1-1	TRBV25-1	NA	TGTGCCAGCAGCCCGGACAGATCGAACACTGAAGCTTTCTTT	CASSPDRSNTEAFF
NA	TRBJ2-1	TRBV28	NA	TGTGCCAGCAGTTTACCCCCCGCAGTCGGGGGTGAGCAGTTCTTC	CASSLPPAVGGEQFF
NA	TRBJ1-3	TRBV27	NA	TGTGCCAGCAGTCCATGGTCTGGAAACACCATATATTTT	CASSPWSGNTIYF
NA	TRBJ1-2	TRBV6-4	NA	TGTGCCAGCAGCTCTACAGGGAACTATGGCTACACCTTC	CASSSTGNYGYTF
TRBD2	TRBJ2-3	TRBV7-6	once	TGTGCCAGCAGCGTATCGGGTAATAGCGGGACATCCACAGATACGCAGTATTTT	CASSVSGNSGTSTDTQYF
NA	TRBJ1-3	TRBV5-1	NA	TGCGCCAGCAGCTTGGACCAACGCTCTGGAAACACCATATATTTT	CASSLDQRSGNTIYF
TRBD2	TRBJ2-1	TRBV12-3/TRBV12-4	NA	TGTGCCAGCAGTACTTCAGCGGGAGGGAGGTTCTTC	CASSTSAGGRFF
NA	TRBJ2-5	TRBV19	NA	TGTGCCAGTAGTATAGATGCAAGGAGGCAACAAGAGACCCAGTACTTC	CASSIDARRQQETQYF
TRBD1	TRBJ2-7	TRBV14	once	TGTGCCAGCAGCCGGGGACAGGGGACCTACGAGCAGTACTTC	CASSRGQGTYEQYF
TRBD1	TRBJ1-1	TRBV6-5	NA	TGTGCCAGCGGACAGGGGAGGAACACTGAAGCTTTCTTT	CASGQGRNTEAFF
NA	TRBJ1-6	TRBV27	NA	TGTGCCAGCAGTCCCGGACAGACACGGGACTCACCCCTCCACTTT	CASSPGQTRDSPLHF
TRBD1	TRBJ1-2	TRBV6-5	few	TGTGCCAGCAACCCATTGGACAGGGGGAATGGCTACACCTTC	CASNPLDRGNGYTF
NA	TRBJ2-7	TRBV27	few	TGTGCCAGCAGTTTAATGGAGGCCTACGAGCAGTACTTC	CASSLMEAYEQYF